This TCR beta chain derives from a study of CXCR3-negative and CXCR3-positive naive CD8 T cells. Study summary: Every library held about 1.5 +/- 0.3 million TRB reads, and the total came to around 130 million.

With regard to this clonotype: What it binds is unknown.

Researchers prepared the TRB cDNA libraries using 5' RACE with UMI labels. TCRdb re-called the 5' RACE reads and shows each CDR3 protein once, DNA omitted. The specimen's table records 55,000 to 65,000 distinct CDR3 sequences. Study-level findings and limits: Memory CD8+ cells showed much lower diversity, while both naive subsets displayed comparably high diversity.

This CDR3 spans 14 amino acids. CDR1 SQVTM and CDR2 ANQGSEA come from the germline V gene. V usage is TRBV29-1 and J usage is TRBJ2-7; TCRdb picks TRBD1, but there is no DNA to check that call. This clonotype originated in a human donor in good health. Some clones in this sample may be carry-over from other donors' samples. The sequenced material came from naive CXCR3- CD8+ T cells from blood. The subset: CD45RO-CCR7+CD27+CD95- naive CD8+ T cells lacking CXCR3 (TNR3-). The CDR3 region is CSVEVYGTAYEQYF.